This T cell receptor beta chain was captured by sequencing in a study of post-analysis software for immune sequencing data. Findings of the study overall: A handful of TRBV segments occurring more often in patients than controls included TRBV5-6, TRBV5-1 and TRBV20-1.

A remark on this clonotype: What it recognizes is unknown.

The CDR3 runs 13 residues. CDR1 SQVTM and CDR2 ANQGSEA come from the germline V gene. With 7 bases clipped from V and 4 bases from J, the junction kept 8 bases outside the gene matches. TCR beta libraries were prepared from cDNA with unique molecular identifiers. TCRdb used MiXCR to reprocess the PCR reads, holding one entry per CDR3 protein. The table has 750,000 to 950,000 distinct CDR3 sequences, about 53% seen once; the top ten hold 4.6%. This sequence was found in a girl aged 10 to 17 with multiple sclerosis. Sequenced: blood. The genes are TRBV29-1 and TRBJ1-2, with 8 nucleotides matching TRBD1. Here the CDR3 DNA reads TGCAGCGGAGGAACGGACAGGGCCTATGGCTACACCTTC. Residues: CSGGTDRAYGYTF.